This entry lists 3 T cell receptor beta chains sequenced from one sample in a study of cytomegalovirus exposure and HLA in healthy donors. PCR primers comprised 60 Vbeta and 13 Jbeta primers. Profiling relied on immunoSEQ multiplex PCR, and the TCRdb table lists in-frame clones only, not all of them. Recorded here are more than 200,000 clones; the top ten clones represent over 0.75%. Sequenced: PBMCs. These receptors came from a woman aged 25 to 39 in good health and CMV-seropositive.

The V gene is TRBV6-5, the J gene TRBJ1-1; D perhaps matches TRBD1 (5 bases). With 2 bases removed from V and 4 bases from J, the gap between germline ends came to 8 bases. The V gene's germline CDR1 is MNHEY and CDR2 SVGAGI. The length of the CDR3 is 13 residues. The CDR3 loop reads CASSYNRFTEAFF. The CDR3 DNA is TGTGCCAGCAGTTACAACAGGTTCACTGAAGCTTTCTTT.

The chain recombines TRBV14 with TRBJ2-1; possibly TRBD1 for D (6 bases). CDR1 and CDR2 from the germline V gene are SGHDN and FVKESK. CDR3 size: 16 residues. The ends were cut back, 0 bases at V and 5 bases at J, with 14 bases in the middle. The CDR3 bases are TGTGCCAGCAGCCAAGAACGATCAGGACAGAACAATGAGCAGTTCTTC. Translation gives CASSQERSGQNNEQFF.

The CDR3 nucleotides read TGTGCCAGTAGTACCCATGGGGCAGGGGGAATGGGTCAGCCCCAGCATTTT. Translation: CASSTHGAGGMGQPQHF. The chain employs TRBV19 and TRBJ1-5, with 7 bases fitting TRBD1. The J segment lost 6 bases and the V segment lost 4 bases, leaving 15 bases of the junction unmatched. The CDR3 extends over 17 amino acids. CDR1 LNHDA and CDR2 SQIVND come from the germline V gene (reference sequence).